Included here is one T cell receptor (beta chain) sequence, with context. Its antigen is still unknown. Random hexamers served to reverse transcribe roughly 0.5 to 1 ug RNA. Coverage of TCR beta CDR3 amplification by immunoSEQ multiplex PCR extended to 54 Vbeta and 13 Jbeta. TCRdb recomputed calls from the immunoSEQ multiplex PCR reads with MiXCR, one row per CDR3 protein. Of under 95,000 distinct CDR3 sequences listed, roughly 94% were seen once; the top ten hold over 0.35%. This CDR3 spans 16 amino acids. Germline assignment: CDR1 MDHEN and CDR2 SYDVKM. The V gene lost 6 bases and the J gene lost 6 bases, with 21 bases spanning the gap. This entry comes from a study of CD8 T cells in Susac syndrome. At the level of the study: Within the sequenced group of Susac syndrome patients, about 6 showed active disease and fewer than 10 were in remission. Study-wide results and caveats: Four to six Susac-specific public clones appeared in CD8+ TEMRA repertoires, and some 16 in total CD8+ repertoires.

This rearrangement joins TRBV28 to TRBJ2-4; a possible D gene is TRBD2 (5 bases). Sequenced input: CD8+ T cells from PBMCs. The clonotype comes from a human donor with Susac syndrome. CDR3: CASSLVPSRSPNIQYF. Written as DNA, the CDR3 is TGTGCCAGCAGCCTGGTCCCTAGCCGAAGCCCAAACATTCAGTACTTC.